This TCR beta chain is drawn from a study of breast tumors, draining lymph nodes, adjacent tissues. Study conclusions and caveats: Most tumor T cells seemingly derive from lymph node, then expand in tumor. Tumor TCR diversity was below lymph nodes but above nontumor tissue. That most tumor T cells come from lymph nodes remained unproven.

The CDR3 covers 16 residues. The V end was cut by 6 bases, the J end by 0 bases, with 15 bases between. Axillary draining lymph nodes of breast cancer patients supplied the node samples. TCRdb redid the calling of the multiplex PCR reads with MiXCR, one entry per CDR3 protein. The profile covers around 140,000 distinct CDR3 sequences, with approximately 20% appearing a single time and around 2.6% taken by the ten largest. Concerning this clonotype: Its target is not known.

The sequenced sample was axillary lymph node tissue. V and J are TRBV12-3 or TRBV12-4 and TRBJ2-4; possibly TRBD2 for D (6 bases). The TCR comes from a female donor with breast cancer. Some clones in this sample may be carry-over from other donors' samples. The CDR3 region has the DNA TGTGCCAGCAGGTGGGGGACTTCAGTAGCCAAAAACATTCAGTACTTC. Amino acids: CASRWGTSVAKNIQYF.